What follows is one T cell receptor delta chain and its context. Its antigen is undetermined. This entry is derived from a study of Vδ1+ human thymocytes. The template was reverse-transcribed extracted RNA. The CDR3 regions were amplified by multiplex PCR from V-gene primers to a constant-region primer. TCRdb repeated clone calling on the multiplex PCR reads with CATT. This sample has 45,000 to 60,000 delta-chain clones, with approximately 16% found just once. This CDR3 contains 20 residues. Germline CDR1 is TSWWSYY and CDR2 is QGS. V lost 1 base to trimming and J lost 5 bases; unmatched junction nucleotides: 22. Whole-study results and caveats: Thymic TRG and TRD repertoires appeared highly polyclonal.

The source material was Vdelta1+ gamma-delta thymocytes from the thymus. Subset given: FACS-sorted CD3+ TCRalphabeta- TCRVdelta1+ TCRVdelta2- thymocytes. The TCR comes from a boy in the first two years of life who had congenital heart surgery. The rearrangement links TRDV1 to TRDJ1; 7 nucleotides match TRDD2. CDR3 sequence (DNA): TGTGCTCTTGGGGAACCCATATTTCTGAACCTCCTTCCTGTGTGGGATAAACTCATCTTT. Amino acid sequence: CALGEPIFLNLLPVWDKLIF.